This TCR beta chain was recorded in a study of T cell responses to AZD1222 COVID-19 vaccine. Whole-study results and caveats: Possibly, clonal diversity was underestimated; donors were largely white British and included more females. Epitopes outside B.1.351 and B.1.1.7 mutated regions reportedly drew nearly half of spike TCRs.

A remark on this clone: Its antigen is not identified.

TCRdb's copy holds only in-frame clones and misses some; the assay was immunoSEQ multiplex PCR. The data show approximately 77,000 clones, more than 85% seen once. The sample consisted of peripheral blood, taken 28 days after the second AZD1222 dose. The clonotype comes from an adult who received the AZD1222 COVID-19 vaccine.

CDR3 in DNA: TGTGCCAGTAGTCCCCGGACAGGAGGCTACACCTTC. It encodes CASSPRTGGYTF. The rearrangement links TRBV19 to TRBJ1-2; 7 nucleotides match TRBD1. This CDR3 is 12 amino acids long. J lost 8 bases, V lost 5 bases, and 5 bases had no gene match. Germline V gene data show CDR1 as LNHDA and CDR2 as SQIVND (reference sequence).